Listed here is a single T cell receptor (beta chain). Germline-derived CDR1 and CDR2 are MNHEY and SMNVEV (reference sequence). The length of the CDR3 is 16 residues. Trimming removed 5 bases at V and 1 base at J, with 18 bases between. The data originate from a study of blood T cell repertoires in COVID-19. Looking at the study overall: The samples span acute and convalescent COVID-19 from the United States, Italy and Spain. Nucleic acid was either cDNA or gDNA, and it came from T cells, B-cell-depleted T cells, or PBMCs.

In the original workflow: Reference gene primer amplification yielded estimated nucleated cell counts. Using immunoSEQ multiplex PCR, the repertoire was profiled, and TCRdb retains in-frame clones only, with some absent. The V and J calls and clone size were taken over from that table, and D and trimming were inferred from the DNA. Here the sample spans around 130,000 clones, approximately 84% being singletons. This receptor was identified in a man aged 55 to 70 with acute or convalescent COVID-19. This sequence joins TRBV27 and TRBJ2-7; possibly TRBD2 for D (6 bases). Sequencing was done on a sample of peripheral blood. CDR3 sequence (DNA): TGTGCCAGCAGTATCTCCGGGACTCAAAGGTCCTACGAGCAGTACTTC. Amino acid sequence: CASSISGTQRSYEQYF.